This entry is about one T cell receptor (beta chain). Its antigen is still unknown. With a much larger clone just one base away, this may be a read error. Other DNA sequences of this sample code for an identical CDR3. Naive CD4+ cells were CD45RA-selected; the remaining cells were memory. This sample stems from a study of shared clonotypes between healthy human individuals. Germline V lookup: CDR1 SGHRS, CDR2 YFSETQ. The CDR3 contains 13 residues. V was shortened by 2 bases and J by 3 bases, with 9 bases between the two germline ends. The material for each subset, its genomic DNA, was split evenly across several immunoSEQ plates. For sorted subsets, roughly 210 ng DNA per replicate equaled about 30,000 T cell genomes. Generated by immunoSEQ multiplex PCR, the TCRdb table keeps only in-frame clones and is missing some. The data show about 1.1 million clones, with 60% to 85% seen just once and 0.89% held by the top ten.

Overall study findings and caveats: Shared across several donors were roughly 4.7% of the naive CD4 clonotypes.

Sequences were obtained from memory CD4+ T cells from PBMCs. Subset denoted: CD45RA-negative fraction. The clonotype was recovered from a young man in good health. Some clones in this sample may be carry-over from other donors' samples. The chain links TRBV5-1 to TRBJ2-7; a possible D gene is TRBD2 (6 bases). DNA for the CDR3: TGCGCCAGCAGCTTCCGGCGGGACTACGAGCAGTACTTC. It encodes CASSFRRDYEQYF.